This is a list of T cell receptor beta chains from one sample in a study of CD8 T cells in Susac syndrome. One entry per CDR3 protein results from TCRdb running MiXCR on the immunoSEQ multiplex PCR reads. The data contain under 550,000 distinct CDR3 sequences, more than 70% of them singletons. The material sequenced was CD8+ T cells from PBMCs. The receptors were sampled from a human donor with multiple sclerosis. Each CDR3 is given with its conserved first and last residue. Each record gives: D gene, clone size, V gene, J gene, CDR3 DNA, CDR3 protein. The D gene is left open where the match is weak. Expanded clones are given a class, and other clones once, few, many or no size at all.

TRBD2,.,TRBV4-1,TRBJ2-1,TGCGCCAGCAGCCAAGACGTAGCGGGGAGGGAGAATGAGCAGTTCTTC,CASSQDVAGRENEQFF
TRBD1,few,TRBV28,TRBJ2-7,TGTGCCAGCAGTTTGGGGACAGGGTCCCACGAGCAGTACTTC,CASSLGTGSHEQYF
TRBD1,.,TRBV3-1,TRBJ2-7,TGTGCCAGCAGCTTTACCGGGACAGGGATCTACGAGCAGTACTTC,CASSFTGTGIYEQYF
.,.,TRBV7-9,TRBJ2-7,TGTGCCAGCAGCTTAGTAGTCGACAGCTCCTACGAGCAGTACTTC,CASSLVVDSSYEQYF
TRBD1,.,TRBV4-1,TRBJ2-2,TGCGCCAGCAGCCACCTAGGACAGGGGGTTGCCGGGGAGCTGTTTTTT,CASSHLGQGVAGELFF
.,.,TRBV9,TRBJ1-1,TGTGCCAGCAGCGTGTCGGGGGCGTGGACTGAAGCTTTCTTT,CASSVSGAWTEAFF
TRBD1,.,TRBV5-4,TRBJ1-1,TGTGCCAGCAGCGCCGGACAGGGGGACGTAATGATGAACACTGAAGCTTTCTTT,CASSAGQGDVMMNTEAFF
TRBD1,.,TRBV30,TRBJ1-1,TGTGCCAGAAATACAGGGGGTAACACTGAAGCTTTCTTT,CARNTGGNTEAFF
TRBD1,once,TRBV3-1,TRBJ2-2,TGTGCCAGCAGCCAAGAGGGACAGGGGGACACCGGGGAGCTGTTTTTT,CASSQEGQGDTGELFF
.,.,TRBV19,TRBJ1-2,TGTGCCAGTAGGGGAGGTGAAGGACCACCAGAAAGCTACACCTTC,CASRGGEGPPESYTF
.,.,TRBV20-1,TRBJ2-7,TGCAGTGCTAGAGATTCCTCGGAAGCCAGCTCCTACGAGCAGTACTTC,CSARDSSEASSYEQYF
.,.,TRBV6-6,TRBJ1-1,TGTGCCAGCAGTCACATCGCACCCGACAGGCGAGATGAAGCTTTCTTT,CASSHIAPDRRDEAFF
.,.,TRBV6-6,TRBJ2-6,TGTGCCAGCAGTTACTCGGGGGAAATGAACGTCCTGACTTTC,CASSYSGEMNVLTF
.,.,TRBV7-6,TRBJ2-3,TGTGCCAGCAGCGTCCTTACAGATACGCAGTATTTT,CASSVLTDTQYF
.,.,TRBV6-1,TRBJ1-5,TGTGCCAGCAGTCTAGCCGACAGCCAGCCCCAGCATTTT,CASSLADSQPQHF
.,.,TRBV7-9,TRBJ1-2,TGTGCCAGCAGCTCGGAAACCGGGATCTATGGCTACACCTTC,CASSSETGIYGYTF
TRBD1,.,TRBV24-1,TRBJ2-3,TGTGCCACCAGTGATTCCGCCGGGACAGATAGAGATACGCAGTATTTT,CATSDSAGTDRDTQYF
.,.,TRBV6-5,TRBJ2-2,TGTGCCAGCAGTTACTCTCCCCCCGGGGAGCTGTTTTTT,CASSYSPPGELFF
.,.,TRBV19,TRBJ1-6,TGTGCCAGTAGGCTAACGGCAGGGCCGAATTCACCCCTCCACTTT,CASRLTAGPNSPLHF
TRBD1,.,TRBV4-1,TRBJ1-5,TGCGCCAGCAGCGGACAGGGTCAGCCCCAGCATTTT,CASSGQGQPQHF
.,.,TRBV15,TRBJ1-4,TGTGCCACGAGGCAACGACCCATCGGGGAAAAACTGTTTTTT,CATRQRPIGEKLFF
.,.,TRBV27,TRBJ2-4,TGTGCCAGCAGTTCTACGCTCCTAGCCAAAAACATTCAGTACTTC,CASSSTLLAKNIQYF
.,.,TRBV20-1,TRBJ1-6,TGCAGTGCTAGAGACGGTGATGCCTCCTATAATTCACCCCTCCACTTT,CSARDGDASYNSPLHF
.,.,TRBV4-1,TRBJ2-1,TGCGCCAGCAGCCAGGTTCAGGGACGCTCCTACAATGAGCAGTTCTTC,CASSQVQGRSYNEQFF
.,.,TRBV27,TRBJ2-7,TGTGCCAGCATGAACACGATCTACGAGCAGTACTTC,CASMNTIYEQYF
.,.,TRBV27,TRBJ2-2,TGTGCCAGCAGTTTTAGCGGCACCGGGGAGCTGTTTTTT,CASSFSGTGELFF
TRBD1,.,TRBV5-5,TRBJ2-7,TGTGCCAGCAGCCCACCCAGGGGGCTAAACGAGCAGTACTTC,CASSPPRGLNEQYF
.,.,TRBV29-1,TRBJ1-1,TGCAGCGTTGAGATGGGGGCCCGCGGGGCTTTCTTT,CSVEMGARGAFF
.,.,TRBV5-1,TRBJ2-2,TGCGCCAGCAGCTTGGACAGTCCCGGGGAGCTGTTTTTT,CASSLDSPGELFF
.,.,TRBV19,TRBJ2-2,TGTGCCAGTAACCCACTAGCGAACACCGGGGAGCTGTTTTTT,CASNPLANTGELFF
.,.,TRBV7-9,TRBJ1-1,TGTGCCAGCAGCTTAGTCCCACTTCGGAACACTGAAGCTTTCTTT,CASSLVPLRNTEAFF
TRBD2,once,TRBV4-1,TRBJ2-1,TGCGCCAGCAGCCAGGGCATGGGGGGGGATGAGCAGTTCTTC,CASSQGMGGDEQFF
.,.,TRBV5-1,TRBJ2-2,TGCGCCAGCAGCTTGGCCCCTGACACCGGGGAGCTGTTTTTT,CASSLAPDTGELFF
TRBD2,.,TRBV20-1,TRBJ2-1,TGCAGTGCTAGAGGGGAGACTAGCGGGAATCATGAGCAGTTCTTC,CSARGETSGNHEQFF
.,few,TRBV6-5,TRBJ2-7,TGTGCCAGCAGAGCAGGGAATCCCTACGAGCAGTACTTC,CASRAGNPYEQYF
TRBD1,.,TRBV7-9,TRBJ1-1,TGTGCCAGCAGCATCCGGGACAGAGACACTGAAGCTTTCTTT,CASSIRDRDTEAFF
TRBD1,.,TRBV20-1,TRBJ1-1,TGCAGTGCGGAAGGACAGGGTTGGACTGAAGCTTTCTTT,CSAEGQGWTEAFF
TRBD2,.,TRBV29-1,TRBJ2-7,TGCAGCGTTGAGACTAGCCTATCCTACGAGCAGTACTTC,CSVETSLSYEQYF
.,once,TRBV20-1,TRBJ1-4,TGCAGTGCTAAAGTCACTCAAAGTAGGGAAAAACTGTTTTTT,CSAKVTQSREKLFF
.,.,TRBV4-1,TRBJ2-2,TGCGCCAGCAGCCGTAGGACAGGGGAGCTGTTTTTT,CASSRRTGELFF
.,.,TRBV5-4,TRBJ1-4,TGTGCCAGCAGCCGGGGACTTAATGAAAAACTGTTTTTT,CASSRGLNEKLFF
.,.,TRBV6-1,TRBJ1-1,TGTGCCAGCAGTCAATGGAGAAACACTGAAGCTTTCTTT,CASSQWRNTEAFF
.,.,TRBV6-4,TRBJ2-1,TGTGCCAGCAGTGACTCTACGGAGTCGGGGAGTGAGCAGTTCTTC,CASSDSTESGSEQFF
TRBD1,few,TRBV6-5,TRBJ1-2,TGTGCCAGCAGTTGGGACAGGAACTATGGCTACACCTTC,CASSWDRNYGYTF
.,.,TRBV4-1,TRBJ1-2,TGCGCCAGCGGGACGGTGGCAACGGCTAACTATGGCTACACCTTC,CASGTVATANYGYTF
.,.,TRBV27,TRBJ1-5,TGTGCCAGCAGTTCTTATAATCAGCCCCAGCATTTT,CASSSYNQPQHF
.,.,TRBV9,TRBJ1-1,TGTGCCAGCAGCGTAGCGTTGATGAACACTGAAGCTTTCTTT,CASSVALMNTEAFF
TRBD1,.,TRBV27,TRBJ1-1,TGTGCCAGCAGTCACGGGACAGGGAGAGGTACTGAAGCTTTCTTT,CASSHGTGRGTEAFF
.,.,TRBV30,TRBJ1-1,TGTGCCTGGAGGCTAGATGTAACTGAAGCTTTCTTT,CAWRLDVTEAFF
TRBD1,.,TRBV13,TRBJ2-3,TGTGCCAGCAGCCCCCCGACAGGGGAACATACAGATACGCAGTATTTT,CASSPPTGEHTDTQYF
.,.,TRBV2,TRBJ2-7,TGTGCCAGCGGGAGAGACGGCTACGAGCAGTACTTC,CASGRDGYEQYF
TRBD2,.,TRBV27,TRBJ2-5,TGTGCCAGCAGCCTAGCGGGGACGTACCAAGAGACCCAGTACTTC,CASSLAGTYQETQYF